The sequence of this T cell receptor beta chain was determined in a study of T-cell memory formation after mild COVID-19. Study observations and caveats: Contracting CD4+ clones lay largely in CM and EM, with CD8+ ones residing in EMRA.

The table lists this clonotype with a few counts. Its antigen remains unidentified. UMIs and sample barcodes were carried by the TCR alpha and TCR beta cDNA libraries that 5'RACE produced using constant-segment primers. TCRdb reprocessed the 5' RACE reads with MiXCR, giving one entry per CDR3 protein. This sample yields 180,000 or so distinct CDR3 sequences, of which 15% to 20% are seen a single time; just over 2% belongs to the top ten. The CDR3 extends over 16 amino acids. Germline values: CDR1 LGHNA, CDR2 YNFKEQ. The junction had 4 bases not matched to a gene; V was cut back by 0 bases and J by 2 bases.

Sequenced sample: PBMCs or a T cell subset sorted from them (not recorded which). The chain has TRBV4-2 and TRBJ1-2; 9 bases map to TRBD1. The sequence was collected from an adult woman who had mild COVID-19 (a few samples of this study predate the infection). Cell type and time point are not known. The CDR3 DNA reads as TGTGCCAGCAGCCAAGACCGGGACAGGGCGAACTATGGCTACACCTTC. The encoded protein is CASSQDRDRANYGYTF.